Sequencing of this T cell receptor beta chain was carried out in a study of OX40 agonist ivuxolimab in advanced cancers. Study-wide context: From roughly 20 to 85 years was the age range, with a mean of about 56 years, and nearly 85% were male. A history of anti-PD-1, anti-PD-L1 or anti-CTLA-4 therapy was acceptable, and roughly 40% had some. Notes on the study in general: Antigen targets of the expanded peripheral T cells went undetermined. In CD8+ T cells, expanded clones were on average more numerous than in CD4+.

Germline CDR1 and CDR2: SGHRS and YFSETQ. Germline trimming cut 0 bases from V and 6 bases from J; bases unmatched to any gene: 8. The CDR3 is 16 amino acids. This clone has just one count. The antigen is not known. Sequenced by immunoSEQ multiplex PCR; TCRdb stores in-frame clones only, minus some. In the table there are tens of thousands of clones, about 91% of which are singletons. The rearrangement links TRBV5-1 to TRBJ2-2; TRBD1 matches at 7 bases. The clonotype was recovered from an adult with an advanced solid tumor such as melanoma, head and neck, liver or kidney cancer. The specimen comprised CD4+ or CD8+ T cells sorted from blood, sampled in a trial of the OX40 agonist ivuxolimab. CDR3 amino acids: CASSLAGTVGAGELFF. The CDR3 region has the DNA TGCGCCAGCAGCTTGGCAGGGACAGTAGGGGCCGGGGAGCTGTTTTTT.